The 19 T cell receptor beta chains below were found in one sample sequenced in a study of blood T cell repertoires in COVID-19. Sequenced by immunoSEQ multiplex PCR; TCRdb stores in-frame clones only, minus some. The repertoire holds approximately 290,000 clones, with about 89% as singletons. What was sequenced was peripheral blood. The origin of the receptors is a man aged 25 to 40 with acute or convalescent COVID-19.

This chain joins TRBV24-1 and TRBJ2-1; D perhaps matches TRBD1 (6 bases). From germline, CDR1 is KGHDR and CDR2 SFDVKD. The length of the CDR3 is 16 residues. The V end was cut by 6 bases, the J end by 5 bases, with 19 bases between. This CDR3 reads CATSHPPGAGDNEQFF. CDR3 DNA sequence: TGTGCCACCAGTCACCCCCCAGGGGCTGGAGACAATGAGCAGTTCTTC.

This clone was recorded a few times. This chain joins TRBV3-1 (or the pseudogene TRBV3-2) and TRBJ1-6; 10 bases map to TRBD1. Germline assignment: CDR1 LGHDT and CDR2 YNNKEL (reference sequence). This CDR3 region has 16 residues. With 3 bases clipped from V and 6 bases from J, the junction kept 5 bases outside the gene matches. CDR3 loop: CASSQGDRGFNSPLHF. The CDR3 DNA is TGTGCCAGCAGCCAGGGGGACAGGGGTTTTAATTCACCCCTCCACTTT.

J is TRBJ1-1 and V is TRBV19; D might be TRBD1 (6 bases). CDR3 length equals 14 residues. The V gene lost 7 bases and the J gene lost 1 base, with 13 bases spanning the gap. Germline lookup yields CDR1 LNHDA and CDR2 SQIVND (reference sequence). The CDR3 DNA sequence: TGTGCCAGTAACCCAGGACAGCAGAACACTGAAGCTTTCTTT. This sequence encodes CASNPGQQNTEAFF.

This sequence joins TRBV3-1 (or the pseudogene TRBV3-2) and TRBJ1-2; D possibly corresponds to TRBD1 (5 bases). Germline CDR1 is LGHDT and CDR2 is YNNKEL (reference sequence). This CDR3 comprises 14 residues. Trimming cost V 2 bases and J 2 bases, with 9 bases left between them. Here the CDR3 reads CASSQNSGNYGYTF. CDR3 sequence (DNA): TGTGCCAGCAGCCAAAACTCAGGGAACTATGGCTACACCTTC.

The genes are TRBV24-1 and TRBJ1-3; D unclear. V was clipped by 7 bases and J by 4 bases, with 4 bases between them. This CDR3 contains 11 residues. The germline V gene encodes CDR1 KGHDR and CDR2 SFDVKD. The CDR3 is CATSTGNTIYF. CDR3 DNA sequence: TGTGCCACCAGCACAGGAAACACCATATATTTT.

This rearrangement joins TRBV21-1 to TRBJ2-1; no DNA check was done on the table's D call, TRBD1. TRBV21-1 is termed a pseudogene. This CDR3 region has 13 residues. The CDR3 sequence: CASSKDRYNEQFF. The DNA for the CDR3 is TGTGCCAGCAGCAAGGACAGATACAATGAGCAGTTCTTC.

The chain couples TRBV5-6 to TRBJ1-6; 10 positions match TRBD1. V dropped 6 bases and J dropped 2; count of bases not matched to a gene: 5. Germline-derived CDR1 and CDR2 are SGHDT and YYEEEE. CDR3 length: 16 residues. CDR3 residues: CASTRTGGAYNSPLHF. The CDR3 nucleotides read TGTGCCAGCACCAGGACAGGGGGGGCCTATAATTCACCCCTCCACTTT.

On this clone: Sequence at one end of the junction differs from germline and may be a read error. The chain is built from TRBV6-6 and TRBJ2-7; 13 bases align to TRBD2. Per the germline V gene, CDR1 is MNHNY and CDR2 is SVGAGI (reference sequence). The CDR3 contains 16 residues. CDR3 DNA sequence: TGTGCCAGCAGTTACTCCTCGGGCGGGACTAGCGGGGAGCGGTACTTC. Protein product: CASSYSSGGTSGERYF.

V gene TRBV6-5 combines with J gene TRBJ1-2; 9 bases are shared with TRBD1. Germline trimming cut 6 bases from V and 8 bases from J; bases unmatched to any gene: 10. The germline V gene encodes CDR1 MNHEY and CDR2 SVGAGI. This CDR3 spans 14 amino acids. The chain's CDR3 is CASSWGGQGSGYTF. The CDR3 bases are TGTGCCAGCAGCTGGGGGGGACAGGGAAGCGGCTACACCTTC.

This clone is a singleton in its sample. The V call is TRBV6-5, the J call TRBJ1-2, with 10 bases that match TRBD1. This CDR3 has 14 amino acids. With V trimmed by 6 bases and J by 4 bases, 5 bases remained unmatched. CDR1 and CDR2 (germline): MNHEY, SVGAGI. Written as DNA, the CDR3 is TGTGCCAGCAGCCGCGGACAGGGGGGCTATGGCTACACCTTC. It translates to CASSRGQGGYGYTF.

The chain is built from TRBV15 and TRBJ2-3; 8 bases agree with TRBD2. V lost 1 base, J lost 2 bases, and 5 bases stayed unmatched. Germline V CDR1 and CDR2: LNHNV, YYDKDF (reference sequence). The CDR3 has 16 residues. The CDR3 reads CATSRGRGLATDTQYF. In DNA, the CDR3 is TGTGCCACCAGCAGAGGGAGAGGACTAGCCACAGATACGCAGTATTTT.

CDR3 nucleotides: TGTGCCAGCAGTTCGGGTGAGGGAAAGGCCCAGCATTTT. It yields the protein CASSSGEGKAQHF. This chain connects TRBV28 to TRBJ1-5, with D uncertain. Between the trimmed V and J ends, which lost 4 bases and 11 bases, there was a span of 15 bases. Per the germline V gene, CDR1 is MDHEN and CDR2 is SYDVKM. The CDR3 contains 13 residues. The complete variable domain, with remaining parts taken from reference TRBV28 and TRBJ1-5, reads DVKVTQSSRYLVKRTGEKVFLECVQDMDHENMFWYRQDPGLGLRLIYFSYDVKMKEKGDIPEGYSVSREKKERFSLILESASTNQTSMYLCASSSGEGKAQHFGDGTRLSIL.

The rearrangement links TRBV7-6 to TRBJ1-6, with D possibly being TRBD1 (5 bases). CDR1 is SGHVS, CDR2 FNYEAQ, per germline. With 6 bases removed from V and 5 bases from J, the gap between germline ends came to 11 bases. This CDR3 has 14 residues. The CDR3 loop reads CASSLQENNSPLHF. CDR3 nucleotide sequence: TGTGCCAGCAGTCTACAGGAGAATAATTCACCCCTCCACTTT.

This clone was seen only a few times. Sequence at one end of the junction differs from germline and may be a read error. The V and J genes are TRBV7-7 and TRBJ2-3, with D possibly TRBD2 on 5 matching bases. The CDR3 has 15 residues. From germline, CDR1 is SSHAT and CDR2 FNYEAQ (reference sequence). The chain's CDR3 is CASSLALGSTDTQYF. In DNA form, the CDR3 reads TGTGCTAGCAGCTTAGCGCTCGGGTCCACAGATACGCAGTATTTT.

V gene TRBV6-1 combines with J gene TRBJ2-7; perhaps TRBD2 as D (6 bases). Trimming removed 3 bases at V and 3 bases at J, with 15 bases between. This CDR3 spans 15 amino acids. Germline V gene sequence: CDR1 MNHNS, CDR2 SASEGT. The CDR3 sequence is CASSDYRKGLYEQYF. In DNA form, the CDR3 reads TGTGCCAGCAGTGATTACAGGAAGGGACTCTACGAGCAGTACTTC.

V and J are TRBV5-5 and TRBJ2-2, with 10 bases aligning to TRBD1. The CDR3 loop spans 18 amino acids. Trimming at V came to 1 base and at J to 7 bases, leaving 13 bases not matched to a gene. CDR1 SGHKS and CDR2 YYEKEE come from the germline V gene (reference sequence). The CDR3 spells CASSLLSRQGAVGGELFF. Here the CDR3 DNA reads TGTGCCAGCAGCTTGTTATCGCGACAGGGGGCGGTTGGCGGGGAGCTGTTTTTT.

This clone was seen more than once but under ten times. This chain joins TRBV24-1 and TRBJ1-5, with TRBD1 identical over 8 bases. CDR1 KGHDR and CDR2 SFDVKD come from the germline V gene. The CDR3 loop spans 15 amino acids. J lost 0 bases, V lost 7 bases, and 4 bases had no gene match. CDR3 DNA sequence: TGTGCCACCAGCCCGGGACAGGTTAGCAATCAGCCCCAGCATTTT. Its translation: CATSPGQVSNQPQHF.

V usage is TRBV6-5 and J usage is TRBJ2-3; D perhaps matches TRBD1 (5 bases). Trimming took 6 bases from V and 6 from J, leaving 10 bases between them. Germline V gives CDR1 MNHEY, CDR2 SVGAGI. This CDR3 region has 12 residues. CDR3 in amino acids: CASRTEGDTQYF. In DNA form, the CDR3 reads TGTGCCAGCAGGACAGAAGGGGATACGCAGTATTTT.

V usage is TRBV30 and J usage is TRBJ1-6, with 7 bases aligning to TRBD1. J gave up 8 bases and V 3 bases, and 7 bases lay outside the gene matches. The CDR3 covers 14 residues. Per germline, CDR1 GTSNPN and CDR2 SVGIG (reference sequence). In DNA form, the CDR3 reads TGTGCCTGGAGAATCCGGGACAGTCATTCACCCCTCCACTTT. Translation gives CAWRIRDSHSPLHF.